The 31 T cell receptor beta chains below were found in one sample sequenced in a study of blood T cell repertoires in COVID-19. Measured with immunoSEQ multiplex PCR; TCRdb has only the in-frame clones, and not every one. The profile shows 350,000 to 450,000 clones, more than 70% of them singletons. The sample was PBMCs or T cells enriched from blood (not recorded which). The receptor set was obtained from a man aged 35 to 55 in a cohort exposed to, infected with or recovered from COVID-19 (not recorded which).

The genes are TRBV4-1 and TRBJ1-2; weak D call: TRBD1 (5 bases). In germline, CDR1 is MGHRA, CDR2 YSYEKL. The CDR3 extends over 13 amino acids. Trimming shortened V by 0 bases and J by 8 bases, and 10 bases separated the two germline ends. The CDR3 bases are TGCGCCAGCAGCCAAGACAGGGTCGAGGGCTACACCTTC. It codes for CASSQDRVEGYTF.

DNA of the CDR3: TGTGCCAGCAGCTTAGATCCAGGCTATGGCTACACCTTC. Translated: CASSLDPGYGYTF. The rearrangement joins TRBV11-2 to TRBJ1-2; D is uncertain. V shed 0 bases and J shed 4 bases, with 6 bases lying between them. In germline, CDR1 is SGHAT, CDR2 FQNNGV. This CDR3 region has 13 residues.

The chain combines TRBV18 with TRBJ1-2; D possibly corresponds to TRBD1 (6 bases). This CDR3 comprises 13 residues. Germline CDR1 KGHSH, CDR2 LQKENI. V dropped 2 bases and J dropped 6 bases, with 10 bases sitting between them. DNA for the CDR3: TGTGCCAGCTCACCAGAGTCAGGGGATGGCTACACCTTC. It specifies CASSPESGDGYTF.

The J gene is TRBJ1-1, the V gene TRBV7-3; TRBD1 might be the D (6 bases). This CDR3 region has 15 residues. CDR1 is SGHTA, CDR2 FQGTGA, per germline. Trimming stripped 2 bases from V and 0 bases from J, with 10 bases between. The CDR3 DNA sequence: TGTGCCAGCAGCTTACAGGGGCGGGTGAACACTGAAGCTTTCTTT. The encoded protein is CASSLQGRVNTEAFF.

The V gene is TRBV28, the J gene TRBJ1-5; D is ambiguous. V was clipped by 5 bases and J by 1 base, with 6 bases between them. Germline V gene lookup returns CDR1 MDHEN and CDR2 SYDVKM. CDR3 length: 13 residues. The CDR3 DNA follows: TGTGCCAGCAGTCTTAGCAGCAATCAGCCCCAGCATTTT. It codes for CASSLSSNQPQHF.

The J gene is TRBJ2-2, the V gene TRBV4-2, with D maybe TRBD2 (5 bases). Deletions cut 0 bases from V and 0 bases from J, with 8 bases between. The CDR3 has 16 residues. Germline V gene sequence: CDR1 LGHNA, CDR2 YNFKEQ. The CDR3 here is CASSQEPEANTGELFF. The CDR3 DNA follows: TGTGCCAGCAGCCAAGAACCGGAGGCGAACACCGGGGAGCTGTTTTTT.

The CDR3 here is CASSSLGALSNEKLFF. The CDR3 DNA follows: TGTGCCAGCTCATCGTTGGGGGCGTTGTCTAATGAAAAACTGTTTTTT. This chain connects TRBV18 to TRBJ1-4; D might be TRBD1 (6 bases). Germline V gene sequence: CDR1 KGHSH, CDR2 LQKENI. The CDR3 length is 16 residues. The germline V and J ends were trimmed by 5 bases and 3 bases, with 16 bases remaining between them.

This CDR3 reads CASSLSRDGNYGYTF. The CDR3 nucleotides read TGTGCCAGCAGTTTATCGAGAGACGGGAACTATGGCTACACCTTC. V is TRBV27 and J is TRBJ1-2; D is undetermined. The germline V gene has CDR1 MNHEY and CDR2 SMNVEV (reference sequence). CDR3 length: 15 amino acids. Between the trimmed V and J ends, which lost 0 bases and 2 bases, there was a span of 10 bases.

V is TRBV19 and J is TRBJ2-3, with 11 bases fitting TRBD2. Germline trimming cut 4 bases from V and 3 bases from J; bases unmatched to any gene: 6. In germline, CDR1 is LNHDA, CDR2 SQIVND (reference sequence). CDR3 length: 16 amino acids. The CDR3 nucleotides are TGTGCCAGTAGTAACCCTCTAGCGGGAGGAACAGATACGCAGTATTTT. Protein product: CASSNPLAGGTDTQYF.

The V and J genes are TRBV4-1 and TRBJ1-5; no definite D call. Trimming pared 0 bases from V and 4 bases from J, leaving 4 bases between. There are 13 residues in the CDR3. CDR1 is MGHRA, CDR2 YSYEKL, per germline. The DNA for the CDR3 is TGCGCCAGCAGCCAAGAACAGAATCAGCCCCAGCATTTT. Protein sequence: CASSQEQNQPQHF.

J is TRBJ1-3 and V is TRBV7-3; TRBD1 matches 7 bases. CDR3 length: 14 amino acids. The germline V gene encodes CDR1 SGHTA and CDR2 FQGTGA. V dropped 2 bases and J dropped 10; count of bases not matched to a gene: 8. The CDR3 is CASSLGDRHGTIYF. The CDR3 DNA reads TGTGCCAGCAGCTTAGGGGACAGACACGGGACCATATATTTT.

J is TRBJ2-7 and V is TRBV7-2, with 10 nucleotides matching TRBD2. The germline V gene has CDR1 SGHTA and CDR2 FQGNSA. With V trimmed by 5 bases and J by 2 bases, 3 bases remained unmatched. The CDR3 length is 14 residues. CDR3 nucleotide sequence: TGTGCCAGCAGCAGGACTAGCGGCCCCTACGAGCAGTACTTC. Translating gives CASSRTSGPYEQYF.

The genes are TRBV2 and TRBJ1-1; no clear D gene. V was clipped by 0 bases and J by 7 bases, with 3 bases between them. The CDR3 sequence is 11 residues long. CDR1 is SNHLY and CDR2 is FYNNEI in the germline V gene. The CDR3 nucleotides are TGTGCCAGCAGTGAAGCTATTGAAGCTTTCTTT. Translation gives CASSEAIEAFF.

CDR3 in amino acids: CASSQASLNPLTEAFF. CDR3 nucleotides: TGTGCCAGCAGCCAAGCTAGTTTGAATCCGTTGACTGAAGCTTTCTTT. The chain recombines TRBV3-1 (or the pseudogene TRBV3-2) with TRBJ1-1; no firm D call. Germline CDR1 and CDR2: LGHDT and YNNKEL (reference sequence). Trimming left V 1 base short and J 5 bases short, with 17 bases between. The CDR3 length is 16 residues.

The chain links TRBV10-3 to TRBJ1-5; no clear D gene. Trimming took 3 bases from V and 6 from J, leaving 6 bases between them. CDR1 ENHRY and CDR2 SYGVKD come from the germline V gene. This CDR3 is built from 12 residues. The CDR3 is CAISDLAQPQHF. CDR3 DNA: TGTGCCATCAGTGATTTGGCTCAGCCCCAGCATTTT.

The chain combines TRBV19 with TRBJ2-2; TRBD1 aligns across 7 bases. The junction had 3 bases not matched to a gene; V was cut back by 7 bases and J by 1 base. In germline, CDR1 is LNHDA, CDR2 SQIVND (reference sequence). The CDR3 covers 14 residues. CDR3 sequence reads: CASKRDRNTGELFF. Written as DNA, the CDR3 is TGTGCCAGTAAACGGGACAGGAACACCGGGGAGCTGTTTTTT.

CDR3 in amino acids: CASSSPMGLAGVIQYF. In DNA form, the CDR3 reads TGTGCCAGCTCATCCCCGATGGGACTAGCGGGAGTCATTCAGTACTTC. The gene calls are TRBV18 and TRBJ2-4; 14 nucleotides agree with TRBD2. Unmatched junction bases numbered 9, after V lost 5 bases and J lost 9 bases. Germline CDR1 is KGHSH and CDR2 is LQKENI. The CDR3 has 16 residues.

The chain joins TRBV5-1 to TRBJ2-2; a weak D match, TRBD2 (6 bases). Germline loops: CDR1 SGHRS, CDR2 YFSETQ. V was pared by 3 bases and J by 8 bases, with 17 bases between. The CDR3 covers 15 residues. The CDR3 region is CASSSTSSFGGELFF. Written as DNA, the CDR3 is TGCGCCAGCAGCTCAACTAGCAGTTTTGGAGGGGAGCTGTTTTTT.

J is TRBJ2-7 and V is TRBV3-1 (or the pseudogene TRBV3-2); D is unclear. This CDR3 has 13 amino acids. V shed 5 bases and J shed 0 bases, with 8 bases lying between them. Germline CDR1 is LGHDT and CDR2 is YNNKEL (reference sequence). The DNA for the CDR3 is TGTGCCAGCAGCTCTAGTCCCTCCTACGAGCAGTACTTC. Amino acid sequence: CASSSSPSYEQYF.

V is TRBV5-6 and J is TRBJ2-1, with 9 positions matching TRBD2. Trimming cost V 0 bases and J 3 bases; bases outside gene matches: 10. This CDR3 region has 18 residues. Germline V lookup: CDR1 SGHDT, CDR2 YYEEEE. The CDR3, as DNA: TGTGCCAGCAGCTTGGAGCTTCGGCGGGAGGGCCACTACAATGAGCAGTTCTTC. This translates into CASSLELRREGHYNEQFF.

V gene TRBV19 combines with J gene TRBJ2-1, with TRBD2 matching over 7 bases. Per the germline V gene, CDR1 is LNHDA and CDR2 is SQIVND (reference sequence). The CDR3 is 14 amino acids. Unmatched junction bases numbered 7, after V lost 6 bases and J lost 5 bases. CDR3 residues: CASSPGTTNNEQFF. CDR3 DNA sequence: TGTGCCAGTAGCCCAGGGACTACCAACAATGAGCAGTTCTTC.

Details on this clone: The identical CDR3 is also encoded by other nucleotide sequences in the sample. The chain has TRBV3-1 (or the pseudogene TRBV3-2) and TRBJ1-1; 7 bases match TRBD1. The V gene end was trimmed by 3 bases and the J gene end by 5 bases; junction bases not matched to a gene: 3. The germline V gene encodes CDR1 LGHDT and CDR2 YNNKEL (reference sequence). This CDR3 has 13 amino acids. CDR3 sequence: CASSQMTGTEAFF. For the CDR3, the DNA is TGTGCCAGCAGCCAGATGACAGGGACTGAAGCTTTCTTT.

This sequence joins TRBV11-2 and TRBJ2-7; the D gene is possibly TRBD1 (6 bases). This CDR3 contains 13 residues. The V end lost 10 bases, the J end lost 6 bases, and 19 bases lay between the germline ends. Germline CDR1 is SGHAT and CDR2 is FQNNGV. CDR3 nucleotides: TGTGCCACTGGGGGCAGGGGAAGTATCGAGCAGTACTTC. Translated, it gives CATGGRGSIEQYF.

The chain recombines TRBV5-1 with TRBJ2-1; 10 bases are a match to TRBD1. There are 14 residues in the CDR3. Trimming cost V 6 bases and J 10 bases; bases outside gene matches: 10. The germline V gene encodes CDR1 SGHRS and CDR2 YFSETQ. Here the CDR3 DNA reads TGCGCCAGCACCAACAAGACAGGGGGCAAAGAGCAGTTCTTC. Encoded protein: CASTNKTGGKEQFF.

This clone was seen more than once but under ten times. J is TRBJ2-1 and V is TRBV7-9, with a tentative D call TRBD1 (6 bases). Trimming took 0 bases from V and 8 from J, leaving 11 bases between them. Germline assignment: CDR1 SEHNR and CDR2 FQNEAQ (reference sequence). This CDR3 has 14 residues. The CDR3 bases are TGTGCCAGCAGCTTAGCGAACAGGGTCGATGAGCAGTTCTTC. This codes for CASSLANRVDEQFF.

The V call is TRBV7-8, the J call TRBJ2-3; D is unresolved. Germline V gene lookup returns CDR1 SGHVS and CDR2 FQNEAQ. This CDR3 has 13 residues. V dropped 5 bases and J dropped 2 bases, with 8 bases sitting between them. CDR3 nucleotides: TGTGCCAGCAGCGGTACTAACACAGATACGCAGTATTTT. Translated, it gives CASSGTNTDTQYF.

CDR3 protein: CASSYSIGAGAHNEQFF. The CDR3 DNA sequence: TGTGCCAGCAGTTACTCGATCGGAGCGGGAGCGCACAATGAGCAGTTCTTC. This chain joins TRBV6-2 or TRBV6-3 and TRBJ2-1, with 8 bases that match TRBD2. CDR1 is MNHEY and CDR2 is SVGEGT in the germline V gene. V dropped 0 bases and J dropped 5; count of bases not matched to a gene: 9. This CDR3 has 17 amino acids.

The chain combines TRBV5-6 with TRBJ2-1; 8 nucleotides line up with TRBD1. The CDR3 loop spans 16 amino acids. With 4 bases clipped from V and 5 bases from J, the junction kept 11 bases outside the gene matches. Per the germline V gene, CDR1 is SGHDT and CDR2 is YYEEEE. The DNA of the CDR3 is TGTGCCAGCAGCCCGAGTCCTGGACAGGGACACAATGAGCAGTTCTTC. Translating it yields CASSPSPGQGHNEQFF.

This sequence joins TRBV10-2 and TRBJ2-1; D is possibly TRBD1 (6 bases). The V end was cut by 7 bases, the J end by 4 bases, with 11 bases between. The CDR3 extends over 13 amino acids. CDR1 is WSHSY and CDR2 is SAAADI in the germline V gene. The CDR3, as DNA: TGCGCCAGCACCTTGGACAGATACAATGAGCAGTTCTTC. Translating it yields CASTLDRYNEQFF.

This clone was counted between two and nine times. The genes are TRBV6-5 and TRBJ2-3; 10 bases map to TRBD1. The CDR3 sequence is 15 residues long. V shed 5 bases and J 3 bases; nucleotides not matched to a gene: 5. Germline V CDR1 and CDR2: MNHEY, SVGAGI. CDR3 sequence reads: CASSTPGQGTDTQYF. The CDR3 DNA sequence: TGTGCCAGCAGTACCCCGGGACAGGGGACAGATACGCAGTATTTT.

This rearrangement joins TRBV5-1 to TRBJ2-7; D might be TRBD2 (6 bases). Deletions cut 0 bases from V and 2 bases from J, with 15 bases between. CDR3 length equals 16 residues. Looked up from germline, CDR1 is SGHRS and CDR2 is YFSETQ. The CDR3 loop is CASSLALGTVPYEQYF. As DNA, the CDR3 is TGCGCCAGCAGCTTGGCCTTAGGGACTGTACCCTACGAGCAGTACTTC. Together with reference TRBV5-1 and TRBJ2-7, the CDR3 gives the full variable domain: KAGVTQTPRYLIKTRGQQVTLSCSPISGHRSVSWYQQTPGQGLQFLFEYFSETQRNKGNFPGRFSGRQFSNSRSEMNVSTLELGDSALYLCASSLALGTVPYEQYFGPGTRLTVT.